Below, one TCR beta chain is given with its context. The data were taken from a study of sequential checkpoint blockade in melanoma. For the study at large: First-line arms were nivolumab then ipilimumab, or the reverse, randomized 1:1. After both sequences, patients received maintenance nivolumab.

Some clones are missing from TCRdb's copy, which holds only in-frame ones; the method was immunoSEQ multiplex PCR. The sample includes around 20,000 clones, roughly four fifths seen only once; the top ten take around a tenth. V shed 4 bases, J shed 6 bases, and the junction held 4 bases outside the gene matches. The germline CDR1 and CDR2 sequences are MNHEY and SVGAGI. The length of the CDR3 is 16 residues. Treatment denoted: randomized to nivolumab then ipilimumab (arm A) or the reverse (arm B). Sorted cells were live CD3+CD8+, lacking CD19 and CD56, from PBMCs. The clonotype was recovered from a human donor with melanoma. This sample comprised CD8+ T cells sorted from blood (inferred from file names), obtained from a patient given nivolumab and ipilimumab in sequence. The chain uses TRBV6-5 and TRBJ2-2; 14 bases match TRBD2. CDR3 sequence (DNA): TGTGCCAGCAGTTCCGGGACTAGCGGGAGACCCGGGGAGCTGTTTTTT. Its protein product is CASSSGTSGRPGELFF.